These T cell receptor beta chains were read from a single sample in a study of T cell repertoires in cytomegalovirus infection. These receptors have no known antigen. One entry per CDR3 protein, called by TCRdb with MiXCR from the reads. The sample shows fewer than 25,000 distinct CDR3 sequences, approximately 22% of them seen only once. Sequencing was performed on CD8+ T cells from cultured PBMCs, taken from culture after CMV antigen stimulation. These receptors were collected from a human donor in good health (CMV status not recorded). Some clones in this sample may be carry-over from other donors' samples. The CDR3 runs from the conserved cysteine through the conserved F or W. Fields, in order: V gene, D gene, J gene, clone size, CDR3 protein, CDR3 DNA. A D gene is named only where the DNA matches it firmly. Only some rows state a clone size, as once, few, many or a class for expanded clones.

>TRBV6-1|-|TRBJ2-7|-
CASSDSDGPYEQYF
TGTGCCAGCAGTGATTCGGACGGGCCCTACGAGCAGTACTTC
>TRBV6-5|TRBD1|TRBJ2-7|-
CASSLGQLNYEQYF
TGTGCCAGCAGCCTGGGACAGCTGAACTACGAGCAGTACTTC
>TRBV5-4|TRBD1|TRBJ1-3|-
CASTFTGGLGNTIYF
TGTGCCAGCACTTTTACAGGGGGTCTTGGAAACACCATATATTTT
>TRBV5-4|TRBD2|TRBJ2-3|few
CASSRTSGGEWGTDTQYF
TGTGCCAGCAGCCGGACTAGCGGGGGGGAATGGGGCACAGATACGCAGTATTTT
>TRBV6-5|-|TRBJ2-2|few
CASSYGRAAGELFF
TGTGCCAGCAGTTACGGGAGAGCGGCCGGGGAGCTGTTTTTT
>TRBV2|TRBD1|TRBJ2-7|-
CASRISPGQGTYEQYF
TGTGCCAGCAGGATAAGTCCGGGACAGGGGACCTACGAGCAGTACTTC
>TRBV4-3|-|TRBJ2-7|-
CASSQAGGSYEQYF
TGCGCCAGCAGCCAAGCCGGTGGCTCCTACGAGCAGTACTTC
>TRBV7-8|-|TRBJ2-2|-
CASPRDTGELFF
TGTGCCAGCCCTAGGGACACCGGGGAGCTGTTTTTT
>TRBV5-1|-|TRBJ2-5|-
CASSWDTQETQYF
TGCGCCAGCAGCTGGGACACACAAGAGACCCAGTACTTC
>TRBV19|TRBD2|TRBJ2-4|-
CASSSGGAYNIQYF
TGTGCCAGTAGTAGCGGGGGGGCCTATAACATTCAGTACTTC
>TRBV6-6|TRBD1|TRBJ1-4|-
CASSDREENEKLFF
TGTGCCAGCAGTGACAGGGAGGAAAATGAAAAACTGTTTTTT
>TRBV12-3/TRBV12-4|-|TRBJ2-7|many
CASSPGRGGSYEQYF
TGTGCCAGCAGTCCAGGGAGAGGGGGCTCCTACGAGCAGTACTTC
>TRBV7-2|-|TRBJ2-7|many
CASSEIGGPSYEQYF
TGTGCCAGCAGCGAAATCGGGGGACCATCCTACGAGCAGTACTTC
>TRBV6-6|TRBD1|TRBJ1-6|-
CACRDRDNSPLHF
TGTGCCTGCCGGGACAGGGATAATTCACCCCTCCACTTT
>TRBV5-4|TRBD1|TRBJ1-1|-
CASSAGQGGTEAFF
TGTGCCAGCAGCGCGGGACAGGGGGGAACTGAAGCTTTCTTT
>TRBV5-1|-|TRBJ2-7|-
CASSPWSPRQPAPYEQYF
TGCGCCAGCAGCCCGTGGTCGCCTAGACAGCCAGCTCCCTACGAGCAGTACTTC
>TRBV19|-|TRBJ1-1|-
CASSYRILGGWNTEAFF
TGTGCCAGTAGCTACCGAATCTTGGGTGGGTGGAACACTGAAGCTTTCTTT
>TRBV14|TRBD1|TRBJ2-5|few
CASSQVLWDRPSLETQYF
TGTGCCAGCAGCCAAGTGTTGTGGGACAGGCCTTCCTTAGAGACCCAGTACTTC
>TRBV12-3/TRBV12-4|-|TRBJ1-2|few
CASSRLVNYGYTF
TGTGCCAGCAGCCGACTAGTTAACTATGGCTACACCTTC
>TRBV11-3|-|TRBJ2-2|-
CASSLEGWGGELFF
TGTGCCAGCAGCTTAGAAGGCTGGGGCGGGGAGCTGTTTTTT
>TRBV4-3|-|TRBJ1-2|-
CASTLIWDTNYGYTF
TGCGCCAGCACCCTGATCTGGGATACTAACTATGGCTACACCTTC
>TRBV28|-|TRBJ2-1|few
CASSLGGAGYNEQFF
TGTGCCAGCAGTTTAGGGGGGGCGGGATACAATGAGCAGTTCTTC
>TRBV6-5|-|TRBJ1-6|few
CASSDQGTWDSPLHF
TGTGCCAGCAGCGACCAGGGGACTTGGGACTCACCCCTCCACTTT
>TRBV4-2|-|TRBJ1-2|few
CASSQELQGANYGYTF
TGTGCCAGCAGCCAAGAACTACAGGGAGCTAACTATGGCTACACCTTC
>TRBV20-1|-|TRBJ1-1|many
CSARTGLNTEAFF
TGCAGTGCTAGAACAGGACTTAACACTGAAGCTTTCTTT
>TRBV2|-|TRBJ2-1|few
CASSEAGRSFYNEQFF
TGTGCCAGCAGTGAAGCCGGGCGTTCCTTCTACAATGAGCAGTTCTTC
>TRBV29-1|-|TRBJ2-2|-
CSQGAGDISGELFF
TGCAGCCAAGGGGCAGGGGACATTTCCGGGGAGCTGTTTTTT
>TRBV6-1|-|TRBJ2-5|many
CASSLGQMAETQYF
TGTGCCAGCAGTTTGGGCCAGATGGCAGAGACCCAGTACTTC
>TRBV5-1|-|TRBJ2-2|few
CASSGGTGNDGELFF
TGCGCCAGCAGCGGGGGCACGGGCAATGATGGGGAGCTGTTTTTT
>TRBV7-9|-|TRBJ2-5|many
CASTPPGEETQYF
TGTGCCAGCACCCCGCCGGGGGAAGAGACCCAGTACTTC
>TRBV6-2/TRBV6-3|-|TRBJ1-2|-
CASSSIWVDGYTF
TGTGCCAGCAGTTCAATATGGGTGGATGGCTACACCTTC
>TRBV7-2|-|TRBJ1-6|many
CASSPRTAIVHNSPLHF
TGTGCCAGCAGCCCTCGGACAGCCATAGTCCATAATTCACCCCTCCACTTT
>TRBV19|-|TRBJ1-1|-
CASSISLGRTEAFF
TGTGCCAGTAGTATTTCCCTGGGGCGGACTGAAGCTTTCTTT
>TRBV7-8|TRBD1|TRBJ2-7|many
CASTVGTGGYEQYF
TGTGCCAGCACCGTTGGCACAGGGGGGTACGAGCAGTACTTC
>TRBV7-9|-|TRBJ1-5|-
CASSLGQGRTSDQPQHF
TGTGCCAGCAGCTTGGGGCAGGGTCGAACTAGCGATCAGCCCCAGCATTTT
>TRBV5-1|TRBD2|TRBJ2-1|few
CASSSRAGGYNEQFF
TGCGCCAGCAGCTCTAGAGCGGGGGGGTACAATGAGCAGTTCTTC
>TRBV9|-|TRBJ2-1|few
CASSVAGRSNEQFF
TGTGCCAGCAGCGTAGCTGGCAGATCAAATGAGCAGTTCTTC
>TRBV27|-|TRBJ1-2|-
CASGRGDGYTF
TGTGCCAGCGGGAGGGGGGATGGCTACACCTTC
>TRBV12-3/TRBV12-4|-|TRBJ1-3|many
CASRMGSGNTIYF
TGTGCCAGCAGGATGGGCTCTGGAAACACCATATATTTT
>TRBV20-1|-|TRBJ2-2|-
CSASTEPNTGELFF
TGCAGTGCTAGTACAGAGCCGAACACCGGGGAGCTGTTTTTT
>TRBV15|TRBD1|TRBJ2-7|-
CATSRARQGAYEQYF
TGTGCCACCAGCAGAGCGAGACAGGGGGCGTACGAGCAGTACTTC
>TRBV12-3/TRBV12-4|TRBD1|TRBJ1-4|many
CASKPTGDVDEKLFF
TGTGCCAGCAAGCCGACAGGGGATGTGGATGAAAAACTGTTTTTT
>TRBV12-3/TRBV12-4|TRBD2|TRBJ2-1|many
CASSFGGGEQFF
TGTGCCAGCAGTTTCGGGGGGGGTGAGCAGTTCTTC
>TRBV6-1|-|TRBJ1-1|many
CASSAGPGEGTEAFF
TGTGCCAGCAGTGCCGGCCCAGGGGAGGGCACTGAAGCTTTCTTT
>TRBV6-5|-|TRBJ1-1|-
CASSTHVEAFF
TGTGCCAGCAGTACTCATGTAGAAGCTTTCTTT
>TRBV19|TRBD1|TRBJ1-5|-
CASGQDFLTQHF
TGTGCCAGCGGACAGGATTTTTTGACCCAGCATTTT
>TRBV6-1|TRBD1|TRBJ2-7|-
CASSDGQADEQYF
TGTGCCAGCAGCGACGGACAGGCCGACGAGCAGTACTTC
>TRBV27|-|TRBJ1-6|-
CASSLSGRSPLHF
TGTGCCAGCAGTTTATCTGGGCGCTCACCCCTCCACTTT
>TRBV7-6|-|TRBJ2-3|-
CASSFTPVGTDTQYF
TGTGCCAGCAGCTTCACCCCGGTCGGCACAGATACGCAGTATTTT
>TRBV20-1|TRBD1|TRBJ1-6|-
CSARDSGTGSYNSPLHF
TGCAGTGCTAGAGATTCGGGGACAGGGTCCTATAATTCACCCCTCCACTTT
>TRBV2|TRBD1|TRBJ1-1|few
CASSDGPTGFGNTEAFF
TGTGCCAGCAGTGATGGGCCGACAGGGTTTGGGAACACTGAAGCTTTCTTT
>TRBV5-4|TRBD1|TRBJ2-7|-
CASSNPGQGHYKQYF
TGTGCCAGCAGCAACCCGGGACAGGGACACTACAAGCAGTACTTC
>TRBV12-5|TRBD1|TRBJ1-1|many
CASVSIGGWTEAFF
TGTGCTAGTGTCTCGATAGGGGGCTGGACTGAAGCTTTCTTT
>TRBV7-2|TRBD1|TRBJ2-7|many
CASSRGTGYSYEQYF
TGTGCCAGCAGCCGGGGGACAGGGTACTCCTACGAGCAGTACTTC